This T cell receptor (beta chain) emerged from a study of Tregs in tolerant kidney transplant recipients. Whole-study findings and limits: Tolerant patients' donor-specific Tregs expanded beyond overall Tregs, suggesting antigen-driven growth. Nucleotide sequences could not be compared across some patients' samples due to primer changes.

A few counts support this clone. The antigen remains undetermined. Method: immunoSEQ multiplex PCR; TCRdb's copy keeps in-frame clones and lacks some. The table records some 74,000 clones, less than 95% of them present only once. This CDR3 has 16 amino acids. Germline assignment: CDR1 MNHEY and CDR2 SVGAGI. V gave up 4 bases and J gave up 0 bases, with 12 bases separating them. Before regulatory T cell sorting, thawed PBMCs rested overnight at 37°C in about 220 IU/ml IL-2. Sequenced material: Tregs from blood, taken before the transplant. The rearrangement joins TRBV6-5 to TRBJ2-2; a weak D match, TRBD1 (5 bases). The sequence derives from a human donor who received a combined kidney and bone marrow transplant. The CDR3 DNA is TGTGCCAGCAGTTCCTACAGGTTCGCGAACACCGGGGAGCTGTTTTTT. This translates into CASSSYRFANTGELFF.